These T cell receptor beta chains were read from a single sample in a study of beta chain features in type 1 diabetes. Sequenced by immunoSEQ multiplex PCR; TCRdb stores in-frame clones only, minus some. The table records some 150,000 clones, roughly 50% of them present only once. Sequencing was done on a sample of Tregs from blood. These receptors came from a man younger than 35 in good health. The CDR3 runs from the conserved cysteine through the conserved F or W. Fields, in order: D gene, V gene, J gene, clone size, CDR3 protein, CDR3 DNA. D genes are given only for firm matches. A clone size is listed for some rows: how often the clone was seen (once, few, many), or a class if it is expanded.

>TRBD1|TRBV4-2|TRBJ2-7|NA
CASSREETGGLYEQYF
TGTGCCAGCAGCCGAGAAGAGACAGGGGGACTCTACGAGCAGTACTTC
>TRBD2|TRBV5-1|TRBJ2-7|NA
CASSSRAGPSYEQYF
TGCGCCAGCAGCTCGCGAGCGGGGCCCTCCTACGAGCAGTACTTC
>TRBD1|TRBV6-5|TRBJ2-7|few
CASSRTGGPYEQYF
TGTGCCAGCAGCCGGACAGGGGGCCCCTACGAGCAGTACTTC
>NA|TRBV21-1|TRBJ2-7|NA
CASSKPWTGHSYEQYF
TGTGCCAGCAGCAAACCCTGGACAGGGCACTCCTACGAGCAGTACTTC
>NA|TRBV6-6|TRBJ2-1|NA
CASSKQGSYNEQFF
TGTGCCAGCAGTAAGCAGGGGTCCTACAATGAGCAGTTCTTC
>NA|TRBV7-9|TRBJ1-1|many
CASSPRTSEAFF
TGTGCCAGCAGCCCTAGGACAAGTGAAGCTTTCTTT
>NA|TRBV6-5|TRBJ1-2|NA
CASSCSRWRGSGYTF
TGTGCCAGCAGTTGCTCGAGGTGGCGGGGGAGCGGCTACACCTTC
>TRBD2|TRBV7-9|TRBJ2-3|few
CASSLLLAGGSTDTQYF
TGTGCCAGCAGCTTATTGTTAGCGGGAGGTAGCACAGATACGCAGTATTTT
>NA|TRBV6-1|TRBJ1-3|NA
CASSGGMHAGNTIYF
TGTGCCAGCAGTGGCGGGATGCACGCTGGAAACACCATATATTTT
>NA|TRBV11-2|TRBJ2-3|NA
CASSLSAGSGTQYF
TGTGCCAGCAGCTTATCGGCGGGTTCAGGAACGCAGTATTTT
>NA|TRBV4-3|TRBJ2-1|NA
CASSQEGRANEQFF
TGCGCCAGCAGCCAAGAGGGGAGAGCCAATGAGCAGTTCTTC
>NA|TRBV7-2|TRBJ2-1|NA
CASSLVALGYYNEQFF
TGTGCCAGCAGCTTGGTCGCGCTGGGCTACTACAATGAGCAGTTCTTC
>TRBD1|TRBV11-2|TRBJ1-2|few
CASSPRTGNYGYTF
TGTGCCAGCAGCCCCCGGACAGGGAACTATGGCTACACCTTC
>TRBD1|TRBV7-9|TRBJ2-7|NA
CASSPRTGMDEQYF
TGTGCCAGCAGCCCCCGGACAGGGATGGACGAGCAGTACTTC
>NA|TRBV4-2|TRBJ2-3|NA
CASSQGRRAGADTQYF
TGTGCCAGCAGCCAAGGACGCAGGGCTGGGGCAGATACGCAGTATTTT
>NA|TRBV2|TRBJ1-1|NA
CASRREQVGAFF
TGTGCCAGCAGGCGTGAGCAGGTCGGTGCTTTCTTT
>TRBD1|TRBV29-1|TRBJ1-2|NA
CSVDPSGTGGGGYTF
TGCAGCGTGGACCCCTCCGGGACAGGGGGCGGCGGCTACACCTTC
>TRBD1|TRBV4-2|TRBJ1-1|few
CASSPGTGRNTEAFF
TGTGCCAGCAGCCCGGGGACAGGACGGAACACTGAAGCTTTCTTT
>NA|TRBV14|TRBJ2-5|NA
CASSHRTRRGQETQYF
TGTGCCAGCAGCCATAGGACTAGAAGGGGGCAAGAGACCCAGTACTTC
>NA|TRBV5-4|TRBJ2-5|NA
CASRTGFETQYF
TGTGCCAGCAGAACAGGGTTTGAGACCCAGTACTTC
>TRBD2|TRBV6-5|TRBJ2-3|few
CASSHSSGGSTDTQYF
TGTGCCAGCAGTCACTCTAGCGGGGGTAGCACAGATACGCAGTATTTT
>NA|TRBV5-1|TRBJ2-2|NA
CASSSTLNTGELFF
TGCGCCAGCAGCTCGACTTTGAACACCGGGGAGCTGTTTTTT
>NA|TRBV4-3|TRBJ2-1|NA
CASSQEGNTYNEQFF
TGCGCCAGCAGCCAAGAGGGCAATACCTACAATGAGCAGTTCTTC
>NA|TRBV7-8|TRBJ2-1|few
CASSLWQGINEQFF
TGTGCCAGCAGCTTATGGCAGGGGATCAATGAGCAGTTCTTC
>NA|TRBV7-9|TRBJ1-1|few
CASSLAATPFLF
TGTGCCAGCAGCTTAGCCGCGACACCCTTCCTCTTT
>NA|TRBV28|TRBJ2-1|NA
CASSPTPSAGANNEQFF
TGTGCCAGCAGTCCCACCCCCTCCGCGGGGGCAAACAATGAGCAGTTCTTC
>NA|TRBV15|TRBJ1-5|NA
CATSERGSDLGNQPQHF
TGTGCCACCAGCGAGCGGGGGTCCGACTTGGGCAATCAGCCCCAGCATTTT
>NA|TRBV28|TRBJ2-5|few
CASGLSSKTQYF
TGTGCCAGCGGTCTGAGCTCCAAGACCCAGTACTTC
>TRBD2|TRBV15|TRBJ2-3|NA
CATSRAGLAGDTQYF
TGTGCCACCAGCAGAGCGGGACTAGCGGGGGATACGCAGTATTTT
>NA|TRBV18|TRBJ2-1|NA
CASSPLNSPNEQFF
TGTGCCAGCTCACCACTGAACAGCCCCAATGAGCAGTTCTTC
>NA|TRBV11-1|TRBJ2-2|few
CASSRGTTNTGELFF
TGTGCCAGCAGCCGGGGGACCACGAACACCGGGGAGCTGTTTTTT
>TRBD1|TRBV5-1|TRBJ2-7|NA
CASRRGQVSYEQYF
TGCGCCAGCAGACGTGGACAGGTTTCCTACGAGCAGTACTTC
>TRBD1|TRBV18|TRBJ2-2|NA
CASSPPRRGRGGELFF
TGTGCCAGCTCACCACCCCGCAGGGGGCGAGGCGGGGAGCTGTTTTTT
>TRBD2|TRBV4-3|TRBJ2-3|NA
CASSQVTSGGTDTQYF
TGCGCCAGCAGCCAAGTCACTAGCGGGGGCACAGATACGCAGTATTTT
>TRBD2|TRBV11-3|TRBJ2-3|NA
CASSPGLAGTDTQYF
TGTGCCAGCAGCCCTGGACTAGCGGGTACAGATACGCAGTATTTT
>NA|TRBV30|TRBJ1-1|NA
CAWSVLRVGAEAFF
TGTGCCTGGAGTGTACTCAGGGTGGGCGCTGAAGCTTTCTTT
>TRBD1|TRBV6-1|TRBJ2-7|NA
CASSKWDREGEQYF
TGTGCCAGCAGTAAATGGGACAGGGAGGGCGAGCAGTACTTC
>NA|TRBV27|TRBJ2-1|NA
CASSSPLWGGADEQFF
TGTGCCAGCAGTTCCCCCTTGTGGGGGGGGGCCGATGAGCAGTTCTTC
>TRBD2|TRBV5-1|TRBJ2-7|NA
CASSKGLAGAYSYEQYF
TGCGCCAGCAGCAAGGGACTAGCGGGGGCTTACTCCTACGAGCAGTACTTC
>TRBD1|TRBV6-1|TRBJ2-7|NA
CASSERSGTGWAYEQYF
TGTGCCAGCAGTGAACGTTCCGGGACAGGGTGGGCCTACGAGCAGTACTTC
>TRBD1|TRBV7-9|TRBJ2-1|few
CASSSPRGQGSYNEQFF
TGTGCCAGCAGCTCCCCCAGGGGGCAGGGATCCTACAATGAGCAGTTCTTC
>TRBD1|TRBV12-5|TRBJ1-1|NA
CASGLRTGRRATEAFF
TGTGCTAGTGGTTTGAGGACAGGGCGTAGGGCCACTGAAGCTTTCTTT
>TRBD1|TRBV28|TRBJ1-5|NA
CASTGTGDQPQHF
TGTGCCAGCACCGGGACAGGGGATCAGCCCCAGCATTTT
>TRBD1|TRBV18|TRBJ1-2|NA
CASSPPGTGKGYTF
TGTGCCAGCTCACCGCCCGGGACAGGGAAGGGCTACACCTTC
>TRBD1|TRBV30|TRBJ1-2|NA
CAWGGQVIDGYTF
TGTGCCTGGGGGGGACAGGTTATAGATGGCTACACCTTC
>TRBD1|TRBV5-4|TRBJ1-1|NA
CASSLRQGYTEAFF
TGTGCCAGCAGCTTGAGACAGGGCTACACTGAAGCTTTCTTT
>TRBD1|TRBV7-2|TRBJ1-1|NA
CASSELQGLTEAFF
TGTGCCAGCAGCGAATTACAGGGGTTAACTGAAGCTTTCTTT
>NA|TRBV9|TRBJ1-6|NA
CASSITDRGFSPLHF
TGTGCCAGCAGTATAACGGATAGGGGCTTTTCACCCCTCCACTTT
>TRBD2|TRBV6-5|TRBJ2-5|NA
CASSYGWAGVQETQYF
TGTGCCAGCAGTTACGGATGGGCGGGAGTTCAAGAGACCCAGTACTTC
>NA|TRBV5-6|TRBJ1-2|few
CASSFSRSGYTF
TGTGCCAGCAGCTTTAGCCGGAGCGGCTACACCTTC
>NA|TRBV7-2|TRBJ1-1|NA
CASSLVRGTYAEAFF
TGTGCCAGCAGCTTAGTCCGGGGAACGTACGCTGAAGCTTTCTTT
>TRBD1|TRBV19|TRBJ1-2|NA
CASRDRTYGYTF
TGTGCCAGTAGGGACAGGACCTATGGCTACACCTTC
>TRBD1|TRBV7-2|TRBJ1-2|NA
CASSLYNRQGLGYGYTF
TGTGCCAGCAGCTTATACAACCGACAGGGGCTCGGCTATGGCTACACCTTC